The 4 T cell receptor beta chains reported below all come from one sample, sequenced in a study of STAT5B mutations in CD4+ large granular lymphocyte leukemia. The assay was immunoSEQ multiplex PCR, and TCRdb's table has in-frame clones only and misses some. Of tens of thousands of clones detected, approximately 80% appear once; the ten largest clones hold around 0.99%. Sample: CD4+ T cells from blood buffy coats. The receptors stem from a human donor in good health.

V is TRBV5-8 and J is TRBJ2-7, with 7 bases matching TRBD2. The CDR3 sequence is 12 residues long. With 2 bases clipped from V and 5 bases from J, the junction kept 1 base outside the gene matches. CDR1 and CDR2 (germline): SGHTS, YDEGEE. CDR3 bases: TGTGCCAGCAGCTTCGGGGGGAACGAGCAGTACGTC. Translating gives CASSFGGNEQYV.

To note about this clone: A read error may account for a junction end that differs from germline. This chain uses TRBV7-8 with TRBJ2-1, with 8 positions matching TRBD2. CDR1 is SGHVS, CDR2 FQNEAQ, per germline. The CDR3 spans 17 residues. Here the CDR3 reads CASSLGLGRASHNEQFF. The CDR3 DNA is TGTGCCAGCAGCTTAGGCCTCGGGAGGGCCTCCCACAATGAGCAGTTCTTC.

This clone was counted only a few times. The genes are TRBV19 and TRBJ2-2; weak D call: TRBD1 (6 bases). The germline V gene encodes CDR1 LNHDA and CDR2 SQIVND (reference sequence). The CDR3 is 14 amino acids. V was cut by 4 bases and J by 6 bases, with 12 bases left in between. CDR3 in amino acids: CASSREKGAGELFF. The CDR3 region has the DNA TGTGCCAGTAGTAGGGAGAAGGGGGCCGGGGAGCTGTTTTTT.

This clone has more than one count but fewer than ten. The gene calls are TRBV7-9 and TRBJ1-6, with TRBD1 identical over 7 bases. From germline, CDR1 is SEHNR and CDR2 FQNEAQ (reference sequence). This CDR3 spans 16 amino acids. With 4 bases clipped from V and 4 bases from J, the junction kept 7 bases outside the gene matches. The CDR3 DNA follows: TGTGCCAGCAGCTCAAGAGGGGGCATATATAATTCACCCCTCCACTTT. Protein: CASSSRGGIYNSPLHF.